This paragraph covers one TCR beta chain sequence. The antigen is undetermined. The sample belongs to a study of human T cells and chemical hapten exposure. Study-wide points: Versus controls, expanded TCRs had significantly more large CDR3 similarity clusters.

Single cDNA molecules in the library carried unique molecular identifiers attached during preparation. In TCRdb, the RACE reads were re-called with MiXCR into one record per CDR3 protein. The table has some 82,000 distinct CDR3 sequences, about 11% seen once. Time point denoted: patch test 1, 2 weeks after DPC sensitization. The treatment here: therapeutic diphenylcyclopropenone sensitization with weekly scalp DPC. The receptor's source is a woman aged 45-65 years with alopecia areata. Some clones in this sample may be carry-over from other donors' samples. This material consisted of whole blood, taken in connection with sensitization to the hapten diphenylcyclopropenone (DPC).

The CDR3 DNA follows: TGTGCCACCAGTGATTCAGGGGTCGAGATATACAATGAGCAGTTCTTC. It is translated as CATSDSGVEIYNEQFF. This chain uses TRBV24-1 with TRBJ2-1; weak D call: TRBD1 (6 bases). Trimming shortened V by 2 bases and J by 4 bases, and 14 bases separated the two germline ends. Germline V gene lookup returns CDR1 KGHDR and CDR2 SFDVKD. This CDR3 has 16 residues.